What follows are 25 T cell receptor beta chains derived from one specimen sequenced in a study of T cell repertoires in aging, cancer and after chemotherapy. The template was genomic DNA from peripheral blood, not RNA. TRB rearrangements spanning V, D and J were amplified using mixed TRB-A/B primers. Using its own MiXCR run on the multiplex PCR reads, TCRdb lists one record per CDR3 protein. The data hold over 950 distinct CDR3 sequences, with approximately 21% observed a single time. The source material was blood. All receptors derive from a human donor with a solid tumor.

Of note for this clonotype: A much larger clone lies one base from this, so it may be a read error. CDR3 protein: CASSLGYGRGGDTQYF. The DNA for the CDR3 is TGTGCCAGCAGCTTAGGGTACGGGAGGGGAGGGGATACGCAGTATTTT. V gene TRBV7-9 combines with J gene TRBJ2-3; 8 bases align to TRBD2. J was trimmed by 6 bases and V by 1 base; bases with no gene match: 9. Germline CDR1 reads SEHNR; CDR2 reads FQNEAQ (reference sequence). The CDR3 consists of 16 residues. The variable domain in full, with the rest retrieved from reference TRBV7-9 and TRBJ2-3, is DTGVSQNPRHKITKRGQNVTFRCDPISEHNRLYWYRQTLGQGPEFLTYFQNEAQLEKSRLLSDRFSAERPKGSFSTLEIQRTEQGDSAMYLCASSLGYGRGGDTQYFGPGTRLTVL.

This clonotype is classed as medium-sized (0.01 to 0.1%). The chain combines TRBV6-5 with TRBJ2-1; perhaps TRBD2 as D (5 bases). The CDR3 totals 17 residues. CDR1 is MNHEY and CDR2 is SVGAGI in the germline V gene. V was clipped by 5 bases and J by 9 bases, with 26 bases between them. The CDR3 bases are TGTGCCAGCAGTAAAACCGGCCTCGGCGTTGAGGAGGTTGAGCAGTTCTTC. It yields the protein CASSKTGLGVEEVEQFF.

The chain is built from TRBV4-3 and TRBJ2-1; perhaps TRBD2 as D (7 bases). Trimming shortened V by 1 base and J by 0 bases, and 19 bases separated the two germline ends. The CDR3 is 19 amino acids. CDR1 is LGHNA, CDR2 YSLEER, per germline. The CDR3 nucleotides read TGCGCCAGCAGCCAAGGGTGGGGCGGGGGCCCGAGCTCCTACAATGAGCAGTTCTTC. Its protein is CASSQGWGGGPSSYNEQFF.

V is TRBV27 and J is TRBJ2-1, with 7 bases lining up with TRBD1. The germline CDR1 and CDR2 sequences are MNHEY and SMNVEV (reference sequence). CDR3 length: 15 amino acids. V gave up 4 bases and J gave up 8 bases; unmatched junction bases: 11. The DNA for the CDR3 is TGTGCCAGCAGTTCCTCCTCGACAGGGATCCATGAGCAGTTCTTC. Protein: CASSSSSTGIHEQFF.

A single count supports this clonotype. The rearrangement joins TRBV9 to TRBJ2-1; 9 nucleotides line up with TRBD2. CDR3 length: 14 residues. CDR1 is SGDLS, CDR2 YYNGEE, per germline. Germline trimming cut 6 bases from V and 8 bases from J; bases unmatched to any gene: 9. The CDR3 loop reads CASNSGGNFDEQFF. The DNA of the CDR3 is TGTGCCAGCAACAGCGGGGGGAACTTCGATGAGCAGTTCTTC.

Of note for this clonotype: One end of the junction is discordant with germline, which a read error may explain. The rearrangement links TRBV11-2 to TRBJ2-3; D perhaps matches TRBD1 (5 bases). Germline CDR1 SGHAT, CDR2 FQNNGV. This CDR3 region has 23 residues. CDR3 region: CARSLVYQGRVEKFPTSTDTQYF. CDR3 nucleotide sequence: TGTGCCAGAAGCTTGGTCTATCAGGGCCGGGTCGAAAAGTTTCCAACTAGCACAGATACGCAGTATTTT.

This clonotype came up a few times. The chain combines TRBV5-6 with TRBJ2-7; 8 bases fit TRBD1. The CDR3 loop spans 15 amino acids. Per the germline V gene, CDR1 is SGHDT and CDR2 is YYEEEE. The trim removed 2 bases at V and 7 bases at J, leaving 11 bases unmatched. As DNA, the CDR3 is TGTGCCAGCAGCTTAGGGACAGGTCGACTGGGGGAGCAGTACTTC. It codes for CASSLGTGRLGEQYF. Complete variable domain (other parts from reference TRBV5-6 and TRBJ2-7): DAGVTQSPTHLIKTRGQQVTLRCSPKSGHDTVSWYQQALGQGPQFIFQYYEEEERQRGNFPDRFSGHQFPNYSSELNVNALLLGDSALYLCASSLGTGRLGEQYFGPGTRLTVT.

The CDR3 region has the DNA TGTGCCAGCAGCTCCCCTCAGACTAGCGGGGGGTCAGGGGAAGCAGATACGCAGTATTTT. This gives the protein CASSSPQTSGGSGEADTQYF. The chain combines TRBV7-9 with TRBJ2-3, with TRBD2 matching over 13 bases. The V gene's germline CDR1 is SEHNR and CDR2 FQNEAQ (reference sequence). The CDR3 sequence is 20 residues long. With 4 bases clipped from V and 4 bases from J, the junction kept 17 bases outside the gene matches.

The table lists this clonotype with a few counts. The rearrangement links TRBV6-4 to TRBJ1-1; D uncertain. Germline V lookup: CDR1 MRHNA, CDR2 SNTAGT. This CDR3 comprises 13 residues. V shed 6 bases and J shed 4 bases, with 12 bases lying between them. The CDR3 loop is CASSPEEGTEAFF. CDR3 bases: TGTGCCAGCAGCCCCGAGGAGGGCACTGAAGCTTTCTTT.

This clonotype is categorized as medium-sized. The chain combines TRBV7-2 with TRBJ2-3; D is unclear. Germline V gene lookup returns CDR1 SGHTA and CDR2 FQGNSA. The length of the CDR3 is 15 residues. The germline V and J ends were trimmed by 4 bases and 2 bases, with 13 bases remaining between them. The CDR3 DNA reads as TGTGCCAGCAGCTCCCCCCTGACGGCCACAGATACGCAGTATTTT. It translates to CASSSPLTATDTQYF.

This clonotype is judged medium-sized (0.01 to 0.1%). The chain links TRBV12-3 or TRBV12-4 to TRBJ1-4; TRBD1 might be the D (6 bases). V was trimmed by 7 bases and J by 7 bases, leaving 16 bases between them. CDR3 size: 14 residues. The CDR3 spells CASTLSRGGEKLFF. CDR3 nucleotide sequence: TGTGCCAGCACCCTGAGCAGGGGAGGTGAAAAACTGTTTTTT.

The chain recombines TRBV11-2 with TRBJ2-4, with D maybe TRBD2 (6 bases). The ends were cut back, 5 bases at V and 1 base at J, with 33 bases in the middle. CDR3 length: 22 residues. Germline V gene lookup returns CDR1 SGHAT and CDR2 FQNNGV. CDR3 protein: CASSPTGAGSPGEVVAKNIQYF. In DNA form, the CDR3 reads TGTGCCAGCAGCCCTACTGGGGCGGGAAGTCCCGGGGAAGTGGTGGCCAAAAACATTCAGTACTTC.

This clonotype is medium-sized within its sample. In DNA form, the CDR3 reads TGTGCCAGCAGCCCCGGGACAGGGTTTGAAAAACTGTTTTTT. It translates to CASSPGTGFEKLFF. The chain has TRBV7-2 and TRBJ1-4, with TRBD1 matching 9 bases. The CDR3 runs to 14 residues. V gave up 5 bases and J gave up 7 bases; unmatched junction bases: 5. Germline CDR1 SGHTA, CDR2 FQGNSA.

The V call is TRBV5-6, the J call TRBJ2-1; 11 bases map to TRBD2. The CDR3 runs 17 residues. Germline values: CDR1 SGHDT, CDR2 YYEEEE. Trimming removed 0 bases from V and 8 bases from J; junction bases left unmatched: 10. The CDR3 region has the DNA TGTGCCAGCAGCTTGGGACTAGCGGGATTGCCGTTTCATGAGCAGTTCTTC. Protein product: CASSLGLAGLPFHEQFF.

The rearrangement uses TRBV6-2 or TRBV6-3 and TRBJ2-4; the D gene is possibly TRBD2 (6 bases). This CDR3 region has 13 residues. Germline loops: CDR1 MNHEY, CDR2 SVGEGT. Trimming took off 2 bases at V and 9 bases at J, with 11 bases between the two ends. The CDR3 region has the DNA TGTGCCAGCAGTTACGGGGACTTGGGCATTCAGTACTTC. It is translated as CASSYGDLGIQYF.

By sample share, this clonotype is medium-sized. The gene calls are TRBV19 and TRBJ1-4; tentatively, D is TRBD1 (6 bases). V lost 6 bases to trimming and J lost 3 bases, with 17 bases between them. The CDR3 totals 16 residues. The germline gives CDR1 LNHDA, CDR2 SQIVND (reference sequence). The CDR3 DNA sequence: TGTGCCAGTAGCCTCTCAACAGGGATGGCTAATGAAAAACTGTTTTTT. Protein sequence: CASSLSTGMANEKLFF.

V is TRBV5-6 and J is TRBJ2-7; D gene uncertain. Trimming shortened V by 0 bases and J by 2 bases, and 9 bases separated the two germline ends. The CDR3 extends over 14 amino acids. The V gene's germline CDR1 is SGHDT and CDR2 YYEEEE. This CDR3 is CASSLAFSTYEQYF. The CDR3 bases are TGTGCCAGCAGCTTGGCCTTTTCAACCTACGAGCAGTACTTC.

By frequency in the sample, this clonotype is medium-sized. This chain uses TRBV6-6 with TRBJ2-7, with D perhaps matching TRBD2 (6 bases). V was trimmed by 2 bases and J by 3 bases, leaving 11 bases between them. From germline, CDR1 is MNHNY and CDR2 SVGAGI (reference sequence). The length of the CDR3 is 14 residues. The CDR3 protein is CASSYAGTGYEQYF. In nucleotides, the CDR3 is TGTGCCAGCAGTTACGCGGGGACGGGCTACGAGCAGTACTTC.

This clonotype qualifies as medium-sized. This chain links TRBV11-2 with TRBJ1-1; weak D call: TRBD1 (5 bases). V gave up 5 bases and J gave up 1 base, with 14 bases separating them. The CDR3 runs to 15 residues. Germline V gene data show CDR1 as SGHAT and CDR2 as FQNNGV. The CDR3 is CASSGSLGGNTEAFF. The CDR3 bases are TGTGCCAGCAGCGGCAGCTTGGGGGGGAACACTGAAGCTTTCTTT. The full variable domain, rest sourced from reference TRBV11-2 and TRBJ1-1, is EAGVAQSPRYKIIEKRQSVAFWCNPISGHATLYWYQQILGQGPKLLIQFQNNGVVDDSQLPKDRFSAERLKGVDSTLKIQPAKLEDSAVYLCASSGSLGGNTEAFFGQGTRLTVV.

The chain employs TRBV20-1 and TRBJ2-7, with 9 bases matching TRBD1. The germline V gene has CDR1 DFQATT and CDR2 SNEGSKA (reference sequence). The length of the CDR3 is 13 residues. The CDR3 spells CRNRGQGFYEQYF. The CDR3 DNA reads TGCAGGAACCGGGGACAGGGATTCTACGAGCAGTACTTC.

This clonotype is categorized as large (0.1 to 1%). The CDR3 here is CSVYAPDSAYEQYF. The CDR3 nucleotides are TGCAGCGTATACGCCCCCGACAGTGCCTACGAGCAGTACTTC. The chain has TRBV29-1 and TRBJ2-7, with a possible D match to TRBD1 (5 bases). The V gene's germline CDR1 is SQVTM and CDR2 ANQGSEA. This CDR3 region has 14 residues. Trimming shortened V by 6 bases and J by 2 bases, and 17 bases separated the two germline ends.

The chain is built from TRBV15 and TRBJ2-3; 7 bases line up with TRBD2. The V and J ends lost 1 base and 4 bases, in that order; junction bases with no gene match: 5. This CDR3 comprises 15 residues. CDR1 is LNHNV, CDR2 YYDKDF, per germline (reference sequence). CDR3 region: CATSRASGEADTQYF. In DNA form, the CDR3 reads TGTGCCACCAGCAGAGCAAGCGGGGAAGCAGATACGCAGTATTTT. Full variable domain (remainder filled in from reference TRBV15 and TRBJ2-3): DAMVIQNPRYQVTQFGKPVTLSCSQTLNHNVMYWYQQKSSQAPKLLFHYYDKDFNNEADTPDNFQSRRPNTSFCFLDIRSPGLGDTAMYLCATSRASGEADTQYFGPGTRLTVL.

The genes are TRBV11-2 and TRBJ2-3; 14 nucleotides agree with TRBD2. V lost 6 bases, J lost 8 bases, and 4 bases stayed unmatched. This CDR3 contains 14 residues. The germline V gene encodes CDR1 SGHAT and CDR2 FQNNGV. CDR3 sequence reads: CASRPGLAGATQYF. CDR3 bases: TGTGCCAGCAGACCGGGACTAGCGGGAGCTACGCAGTATTTT.

By sample share, this clonotype is medium-sized. The V call is TRBV29-1, the J call TRBJ2-2; D is tentatively TRBD1 or TRBD2 (5 bases each). Germline CDR1 SQVTM, CDR2 ANQGSEA. V was cut by 5 bases and J by 2 bases, with 15 bases left in between. This CDR3 contains 15 residues. The CDR3 is CSVKGSEINTGELFF. The CDR3 DNA follows: TGCAGCGTTAAGGGGAGCGAGATAAACACCGGGGAGCTGTTTTTT.

In regard to this clonotype: At one boundary the junction diverges from the germline segment, which might be a read error. The rearrangement uses TRBV28 and TRBJ1-5; D possibly corresponds to TRBD1 (6 bases). The CDR3 has 12 amino acids. Germline V gene data show CDR1 as MDHEN and CDR2 as SYDVKM. The CDR3 DNA is TGTGCCAACAGTTTAAGGGGGACAAGACCGGATTTT. Translated, it gives CANSLRGTRPDF.